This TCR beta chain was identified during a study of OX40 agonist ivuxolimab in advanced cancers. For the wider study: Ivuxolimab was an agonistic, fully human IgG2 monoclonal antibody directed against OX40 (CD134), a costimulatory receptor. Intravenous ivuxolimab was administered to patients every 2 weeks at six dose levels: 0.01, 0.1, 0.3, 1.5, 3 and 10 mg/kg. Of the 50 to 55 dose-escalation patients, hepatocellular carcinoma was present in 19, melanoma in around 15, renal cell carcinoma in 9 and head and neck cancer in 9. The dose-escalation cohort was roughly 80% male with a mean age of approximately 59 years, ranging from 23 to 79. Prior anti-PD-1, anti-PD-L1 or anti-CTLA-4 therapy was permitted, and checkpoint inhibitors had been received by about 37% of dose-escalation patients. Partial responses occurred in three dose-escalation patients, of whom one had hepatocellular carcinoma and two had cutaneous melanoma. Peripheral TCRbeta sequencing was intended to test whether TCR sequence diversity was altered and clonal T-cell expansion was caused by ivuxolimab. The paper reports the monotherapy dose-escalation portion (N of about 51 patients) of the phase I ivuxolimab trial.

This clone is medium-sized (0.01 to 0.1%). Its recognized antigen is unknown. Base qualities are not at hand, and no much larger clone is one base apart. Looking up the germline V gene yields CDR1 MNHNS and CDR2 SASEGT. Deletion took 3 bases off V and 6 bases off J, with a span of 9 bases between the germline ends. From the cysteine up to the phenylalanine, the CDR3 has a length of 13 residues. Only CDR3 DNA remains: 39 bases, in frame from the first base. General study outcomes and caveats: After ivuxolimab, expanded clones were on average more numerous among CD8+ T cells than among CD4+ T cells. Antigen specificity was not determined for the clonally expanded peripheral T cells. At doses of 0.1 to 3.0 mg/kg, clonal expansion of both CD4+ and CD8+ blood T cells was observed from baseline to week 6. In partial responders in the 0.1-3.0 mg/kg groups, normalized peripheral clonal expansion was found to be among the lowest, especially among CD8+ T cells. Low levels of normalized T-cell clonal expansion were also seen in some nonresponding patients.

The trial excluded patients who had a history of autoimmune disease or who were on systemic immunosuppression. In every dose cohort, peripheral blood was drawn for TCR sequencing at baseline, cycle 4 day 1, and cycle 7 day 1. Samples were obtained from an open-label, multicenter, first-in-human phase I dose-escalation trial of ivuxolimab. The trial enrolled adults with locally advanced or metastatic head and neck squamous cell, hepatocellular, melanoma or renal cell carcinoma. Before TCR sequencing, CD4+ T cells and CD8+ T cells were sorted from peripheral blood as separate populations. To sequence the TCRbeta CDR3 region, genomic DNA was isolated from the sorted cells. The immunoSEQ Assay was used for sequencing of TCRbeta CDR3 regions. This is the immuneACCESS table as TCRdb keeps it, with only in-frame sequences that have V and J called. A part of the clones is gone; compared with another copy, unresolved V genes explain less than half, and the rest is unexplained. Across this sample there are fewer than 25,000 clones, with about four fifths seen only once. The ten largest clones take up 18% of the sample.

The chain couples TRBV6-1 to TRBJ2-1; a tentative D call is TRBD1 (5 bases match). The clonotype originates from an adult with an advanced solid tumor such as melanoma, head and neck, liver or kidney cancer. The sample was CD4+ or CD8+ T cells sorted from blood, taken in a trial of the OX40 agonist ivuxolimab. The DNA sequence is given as TGTGCCAGCAGTGATAGGGGCCCCAATGAGCAGTTCTTC. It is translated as CASSDRGPNEQFF.